This entry describes one T cell receptor beta chain. The antigen remains undetermined. Cultured CD4+ T-cell DNA underwent Oncomine TCR Beta short-read sequencing. Each CDR3 protein gets one entry after TCRdb re-called the PCR reads with MiXCR. The sample has about 9,100 distinct CDR3 sequences, 60% seen once; the top ten hold under 15%. CDR3 length: 13 amino acids. Between the trimmed V and J ends, which lost 2 bases and 4 bases, there was a span of 6 bases. CDR1 is SGHTA, CDR2 FQGNSA, per germline. This specimen comes from a study of vaccination and CD4 T cells after COVID-19. Treatment of the sample: approximately 9-day PBMC culture with coronavirus spike peptide pools or control peptides (ViraFEST assay).

This chain joins TRBV7-2 and TRBJ1-5, with unresolved D. The input for sequencing was cultured CD4+ T cells from blood, taken after SARS-CoV-2 vaccination. The TCR sequence derives from a human donor with COVID-19. The DNA for the CDR3 is TGTGCCAGCAGCTTATGGATAAATCAGCCCCAGCATTTT. This sequence encodes CASSLWINQPQHF.